This record looks at one T cell receptor beta chain sequence and its context. The repertoire was sequenced with immunoSEQ multiplex PCR; TCRdb's copy has only in-frame clones and lacks some. The sample contains fewer than 65,000 clones, more than 85% of which appear only once. The data originate from a study of T cell changes during pregnancy in multiple sclerosis. After removal of 5 bases from V and 4 bases from J, the junction contained 7 bases not matched to a gene. Germline CDR1 and CDR2: GTSNPN and SVGIG (reference sequence). There are 14 residues in the CDR3. V and J are TRBV30 and TRBJ2-7, with 11 positions matching TRBD1. This TCR derives from a female donor with multiple sclerosis, enrolled in a pregnancy study. The specimen was peripheral blood, collected before pregnancy. The CDR3 spells CAWDRDRGSYEQYF. The CDR3 DNA is TGTGCCTGGGACCGGGACAGGGGGTCTTACGAGCAGTACTTC.